The 5 T cell receptor beta chains listed next were all sequenced from one sample in a study of cytomegalovirus exposure and HLA in healthy donors. The PCR had 60 Vbeta and 13 Jbeta primers. Profiling relied on immunoSEQ multiplex PCR, and the TCRdb table lists in-frame clones only, not all of them. The sample holds about 200,000 clones. The material sequenced was PBMCs. The source is a boy younger than 18 in good health and CMV-seronegative.

The rearrangement links TRBV6-1 to TRBJ1-2; D is unresolved. CDR3 length: 15 amino acids. Trimming stripped 1 base from V and 7 bases from J, with 16 bases between. CDR1 is MNHNS, CDR2 SASEGT, per germline. DNA for the CDR3: TGTGCCAGCAGTGAAGAATGGGCAGTATTAGGTGGCTACACCTTC. This translates into CASSEEWAVLGGYTF.

J is TRBJ1-2 and V is TRBV7-3; 7 nucleotides agree with TRBD1. V was pared by 6 bases and J by 8 bases, with 9 bases of the junction left unmatched. This CDR3 spans 13 amino acids. Per the germline V gene, CDR1 is SGHTA and CDR2 is FQGTGA. The DNA of the CDR3 is TGTGCCAGCAGTTTAGGAGGGGGCTACGGCTACACCTTC. Translated: CASSLGGGYGYTF.

The rearrangement uses TRBV2 and TRBJ2-1; TRBD2 aligns across 13 bases. Germline V gene data show CDR1 as SNHLY and CDR2 as FYNNEI. CDR3 length: 13 residues. V shed 10 bases, J shed 7 bases, and the junction held 4 bases outside the gene matches. CDR3 region: CAMTSGGSNEQFF. CDR3 bases: TGTGCCATGACTAGCGGGGGGAGTAATGAGCAGTTCTTC.

This chain uses TRBV4-1 with TRBJ2-1; D may be TRBD1 (6 bases). CDR1 MGHRA and CDR2 YSYEKL come from the germline V gene. The CDR3 consists of 13 residues. Deletions cut 8 bases from V and 6 bases from J, with 14 bases between. The DNA for the CDR3 is TGCGCCAGCTACGACAGGAACCTCAATGAGCAGTTCTTC. Translated, it gives CASYDRNLNEQFF.

The genes are TRBV19 and TRBJ1-5; D ambiguous. This CDR3 has 14 amino acids. Germline CDR1 is LNHDA and CDR2 is SQIVND (reference sequence). The V and J ends lost 7 bases and 10 bases respectively, with 20 bases between them. DNA for the CDR3: TGTGCCAGTATCGAGAGGGATGGCTGGAGACCCCAGCATTTT. Its translation: CASIERDGWRPQHF. The entire variable domain, with the rest obtained from reference TRBV19 and TRBJ1-5, is as follows: DGGITQSPKYLFRKEGQNVTLSCEQNLNHDAMYWYRQDPGQGLRLIYYSQIVNDFQKGDIAEGYSVSREKKESFPLTVTSAQKNPTAFYLCASIERDGWRPQHFGDGTRLSIL.